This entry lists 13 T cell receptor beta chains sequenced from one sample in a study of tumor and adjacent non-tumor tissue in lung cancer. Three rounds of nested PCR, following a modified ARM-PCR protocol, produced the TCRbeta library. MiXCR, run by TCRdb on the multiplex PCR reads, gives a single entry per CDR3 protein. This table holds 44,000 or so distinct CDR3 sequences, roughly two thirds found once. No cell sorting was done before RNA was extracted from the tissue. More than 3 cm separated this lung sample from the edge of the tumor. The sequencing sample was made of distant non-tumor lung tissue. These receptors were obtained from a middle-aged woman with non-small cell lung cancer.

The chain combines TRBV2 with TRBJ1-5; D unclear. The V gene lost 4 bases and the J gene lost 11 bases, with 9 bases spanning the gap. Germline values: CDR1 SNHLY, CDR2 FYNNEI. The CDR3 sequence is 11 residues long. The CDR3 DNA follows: TGTGCCAGCAGTGGCGGCGGGGCCCAGCATTTT. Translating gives CASSGGGAQHF.

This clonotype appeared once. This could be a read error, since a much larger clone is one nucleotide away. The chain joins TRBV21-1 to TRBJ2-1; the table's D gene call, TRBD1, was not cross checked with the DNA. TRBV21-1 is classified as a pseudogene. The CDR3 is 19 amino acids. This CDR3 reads CASSKGNGTVLPLYNELFF. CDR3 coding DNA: TGTGCCAGCAGTAAGGGTAATGGGACTGTACTACCCCTGTACAATGAGCTGTTCTTC.

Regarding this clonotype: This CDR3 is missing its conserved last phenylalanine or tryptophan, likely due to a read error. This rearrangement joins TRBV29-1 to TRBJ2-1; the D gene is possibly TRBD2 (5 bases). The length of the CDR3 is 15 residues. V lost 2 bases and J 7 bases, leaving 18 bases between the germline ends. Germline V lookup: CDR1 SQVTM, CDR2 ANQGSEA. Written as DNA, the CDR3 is TGCAGCGTTGAAAGTTCAGGAAACGGGGTTAATGAGCAGTTCCTC. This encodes CSVESSGNGVNEQFL.

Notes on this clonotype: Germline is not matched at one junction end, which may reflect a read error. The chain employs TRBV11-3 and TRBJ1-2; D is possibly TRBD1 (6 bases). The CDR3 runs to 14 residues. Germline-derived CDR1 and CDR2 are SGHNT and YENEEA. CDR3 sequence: CASSSTGSNYGHTF. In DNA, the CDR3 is TGTGCCAGCAGCTCGACAGGTTCTAACTACGGCCACACTTTC.

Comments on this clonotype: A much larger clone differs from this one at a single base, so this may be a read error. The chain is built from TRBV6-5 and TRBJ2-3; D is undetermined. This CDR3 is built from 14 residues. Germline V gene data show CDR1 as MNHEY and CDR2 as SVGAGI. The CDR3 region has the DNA TGTGCCAGCGGTTACCGGCCGGGCACAGATACGCAGTATTTT. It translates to CASGYRPGTDTQYF.

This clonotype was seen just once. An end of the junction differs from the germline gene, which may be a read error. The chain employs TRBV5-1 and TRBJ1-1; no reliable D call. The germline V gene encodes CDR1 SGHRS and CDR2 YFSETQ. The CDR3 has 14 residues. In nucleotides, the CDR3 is TGCGCCAGCATCTTGGGTCCCTCGAACACTGAAGCTTTCTTT. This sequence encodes CASILGPSNTEAFF.

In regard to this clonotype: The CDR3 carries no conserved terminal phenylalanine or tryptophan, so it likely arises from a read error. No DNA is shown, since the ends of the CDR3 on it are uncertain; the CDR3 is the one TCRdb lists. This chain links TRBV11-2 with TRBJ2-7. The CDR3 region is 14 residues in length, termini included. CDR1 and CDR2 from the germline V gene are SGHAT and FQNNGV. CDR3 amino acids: CASSLVSNSYERYL.

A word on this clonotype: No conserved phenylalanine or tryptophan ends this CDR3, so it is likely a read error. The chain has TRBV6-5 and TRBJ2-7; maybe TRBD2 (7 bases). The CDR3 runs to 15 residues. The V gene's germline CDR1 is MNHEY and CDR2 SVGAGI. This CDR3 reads CAGRRGGDPSYEQYS. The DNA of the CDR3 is TGTGCCGGCAGACGCGGGGGCGATCCCTCCTACGAGCAGTACTCC.

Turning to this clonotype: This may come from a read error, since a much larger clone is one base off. The CDR3 loop reads CASEGSGGDEKLFF. CDR3 bases: TGTGCCAGCGAGGGGTCAGGGGGAGATGAAAAACTGTTTTTT. The rearrangement joins TRBV6-6 to TRBJ1-4; 7 positions match TRBD1. This CDR3 has 14 amino acids. V lost 8 bases and J lost 6; bases outside the gene matches: 9. The germline V gene encodes CDR1 MNHNY and CDR2 SVGAGI (reference sequence).

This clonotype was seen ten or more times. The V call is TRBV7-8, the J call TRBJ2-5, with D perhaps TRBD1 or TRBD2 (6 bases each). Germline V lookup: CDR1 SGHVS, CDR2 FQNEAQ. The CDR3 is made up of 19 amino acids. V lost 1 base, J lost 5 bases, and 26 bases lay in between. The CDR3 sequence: CASSLDPPPPGQGGETQYF. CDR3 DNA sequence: TGTGCCAGCAGCTTAGATCCTCCCCCCCCGGGACAAGGAGGGGAGACCCAGTACTTC. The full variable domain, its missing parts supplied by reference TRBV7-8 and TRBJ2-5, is GAGVSQSPRYKVAKRGQDVALRCDPISGHVSLFWYQQALGQGPEFLTYFQNEAQLDKSGLPSDRFFAERPEGSVSTLKIQRTQQEDSAVYLCASSLDPPPPGQGGETQYFGPGTRLLVL.

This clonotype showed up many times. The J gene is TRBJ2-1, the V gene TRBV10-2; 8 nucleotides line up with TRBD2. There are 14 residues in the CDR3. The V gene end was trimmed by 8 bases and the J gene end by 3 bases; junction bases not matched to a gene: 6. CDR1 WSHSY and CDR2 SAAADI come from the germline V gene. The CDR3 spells CASGGAGGYNEQFF. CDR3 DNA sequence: TGCGCCAGCGGGGGGGCGGGGGGCTACAATGAGCAGTTCTTC.

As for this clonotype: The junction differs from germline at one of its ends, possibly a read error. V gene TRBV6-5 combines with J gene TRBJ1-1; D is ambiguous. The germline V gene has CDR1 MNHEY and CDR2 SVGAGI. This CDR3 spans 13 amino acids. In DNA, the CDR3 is TGTGCCAGCAGCCTTCAGCTAGATACTGAAGCTTTCTTC. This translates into CASSLQLDTEAFF.

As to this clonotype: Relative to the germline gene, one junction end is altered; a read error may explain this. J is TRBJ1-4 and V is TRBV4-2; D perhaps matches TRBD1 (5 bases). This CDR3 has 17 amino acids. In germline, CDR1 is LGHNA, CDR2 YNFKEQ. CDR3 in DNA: TGTGCCAGCATCCAAGATCATTCGGGGACGGCCAATGAAAAACTGTTTTTT. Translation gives CASIQDHSGTANEKLFF.